The 7 T cell receptor beta chains below all came from one sample that was sequenced in a study of cytomegalovirus exposure and HLA in healthy donors. Vbeta (60) and Jbeta (13) primers were used in the PCR. Some clones are missing from TCRdb's copy, which holds only in-frame ones; the method was immunoSEQ multiplex PCR. The data hold roughly 100,000 clones, with approximately 80% observed a single time. The sample consisted of PBMCs. These receptors came from a man aged 45 to 65 in good health and CMV-seronegative.

The rearrangement uses TRBV5-6 and TRBJ2-7; tentative D call: TRBD2 (5 bases). CDR3 length: 13 amino acids. Germline-derived CDR1 and CDR2 are SGHDT and YYEEEE. The V end was cut by 8 bases, the J end by 6 bases, with 18 bases between. This chain's CDR3 is CASKDSRGFEQYV. DNA of the CDR3: TGTGCCAGTAAGGACTCCCGCGGCTTCGAGCAGTACGTC.

The rearrangement uses TRBV6-6 and TRBJ1-5, with D possibly TRBD1 on 6 matching bases. The germline V gene has CDR1 MNHNY and CDR2 SVGAGI (reference sequence). V lost 4 bases to trimming and J lost 1 base, with 11 bases between them. The CDR3 extends over 15 amino acids. This chain's CDR3 is CASSSRDTSNQPQHF. The CDR3 region has the DNA TGTGCCAGCAGTTCTCGGGACACCAGCAATCAGCCCCAGCATTTT.

The J gene is TRBJ1-1, the V gene TRBV11-2; D may be TRBD1 (5 bases). The V end lost 1 base, the J end lost 1 base, and 7 bases lay between the germline ends. This CDR3 has 14 residues. Per germline, CDR1 SGHAT and CDR2 FQNNGV. The CDR3 coding sequence is TGTGCCAGCAGCTTAGCAGGGAAGAACACTGAAGCTTTCTTT. This gives the protein CASSLAGKNTEAFF.

The sample holds one count of this clone. This chain uses TRBV27 with TRBJ1-5; D gene ambiguous. Germline loops: CDR1 MNHEY, CDR2 SMNVEV (reference sequence). The CDR3 extends over 14 amino acids. The V gene lost 5 bases and the J gene lost 5 bases, with 13 bases spanning the gap. The chain's CDR3 is CASSPLGSYQPQHF. The DNA for the CDR3 is TGTGCCAGCAGTCCCCTGGGCAGTTATCAGCCCCAGCATTTT.

This rearrangement joins TRBV30 to TRBJ1-5; 7 bases map to TRBD1. The V gene end was trimmed by 0 bases and the J gene end by 0 bases; junction bases not matched to a gene: 8. This CDR3 is built from 17 residues. The germline V gene encodes CDR1 GTSNPN and CDR2 SVGIG (reference sequence). CDR3 in DNA: TGTGCCTGGAGTGTACGACAGGGACCTAATAGCAATCAGCCCCAGCATTTT. Translating it yields CAWSVRQGPNSNQPQHF.

Only one count was recorded for this clone. The V call is TRBV4-2, the J call TRBJ1-2; TRBD1 might be the D (5 bases). The CDR3 runs to 15 residues. Germline CDR1 reads LGHNA; CDR2 reads YNFKEQ. Trimming pared 0 bases from V and 4 bases from J, leaving 12 bases between. This CDR3 reads CASSQERVGGYGYTF. CDR3 in DNA: TGTGCCAGCAGCCAAGAAAGGGTCGGGGGCTATGGCTACACCTTC.

The genes are TRBV7-9 and TRBJ2-5, with D perhaps TRBD1 (5 bases). This CDR3 has 16 amino acids. Per germline, CDR1 SEHNR and CDR2 FQNEAQ (reference sequence). V lost 8 bases to trimming and J lost 0 bases, with 19 bases between them. CDR3 DNA sequence: TGTGCCAGCTCCTTTCAAGGTGACAGCCACCAAGAGACCCAGTACTTC. Amino acid sequence: CASSFQGDSHQETQYF.